This T cell receptor beta chain comes out of a study of Graves' ophthalmopathy and Graves' hyperthyroidism (dated by TCRdb to the late 2010s). Some background on the complete study: Peripheral blood was collected at initial diagnosis, prior to any treatment. A discovery set of 100 patients (approximately 42 ophthalmopathy, just over 55 stable hyperthyroidism) was enrolled to explore V-J signatures distinguishing ophthalmopathy from hyperthyroidism. The independent validation cohort included under 20 hyperthyroidism patients plus 17 patients who later progressed from hyperthyroidism to ophthalmopathy. In total, 135 blood samples were TCR-sequenced: some 43 ophthalmopathy, roughly 80 hyperthyroidism and approximately 17 hyperthyroidism-to-ophthalmopathy patients. To tell Graves' ophthalmopathy apart from Graves' hyperthyroidism, and to predict which patients would progress to ophthalmopathy, the study relied on TCR beta repertoire signatures. In five to seven hyperthyroidism patients, T-cell repertoires of thyroid tissue and blood were compared. After sampling, hyperthyroidism patients received methimazole starting at 30 mg daily, and ophthalmopathy patients received high-dose intravenous methylprednisolone. Paper-wide results and their limitations: Among expanded thyroid clonotypes with frequency above 0.001, most also showed up in blood, which suggests that blood repertoires may reflect the thyroid immune response. In validation, the model predicted ophthalmopathy progression with about 64% sensitivity and roughly 78% specificity; roughly 11 predicted patients were CT-confirmed with GO in a median of approximately 6.2 months. Sample size was not predetermined statistically, and investigators were not blinded to group allocation. Ophthalmopathy was separated from stable hyperthyroidism by the 13-signature model with 85% to 90% sensitivity and less than 82% specificity in cross-validation and with 80%/75% in the test set.

Patients with ophthalmopathy had moderately to severely active disease, with a Clinical Activity Score of 3 or more, a NOSPECS grade of 4 or more, and a disease duration of less than 3 months. Patients with other autoimmune diseases, uncontrolled infections, pregnancy or lactation were excluded. Clinical symptoms, serum thyroxine, TRAb, thyroid ultrasound and orbital computed tomography formed the basis of the diagnosis. PBMCs were isolated from about 9.2 ml of fresh peripheral blood by Ficoll-Paque density gradient centrifugation. Total RNA was extracted using Trizol reagent, and RNA quality was checked on an Agilent 2100 Bioanalyzer. CDR1 SGHRS and CDR2 YFSETQ were looked up in the germline V gene. V ends up 4 bases short and J 5 bases short, with an unmatched junction base count of 11. Counted from cysteine to phenylalanine, this CDR3 has 15 amino acids. Kept here is only the CDR3 DNA, which spans 45 bases and is read in frame from base 1.

This clonotype occurred many times. Its antigen is not yet known. Base-call qualities are not available, and no considerably larger clone is one nucleotide away. TCR beta CDR3 regions were amplified from RNA transcripts for repertoire sequencing. The first round of RT-PCR was done with HTBI primers and the Qiagen OneStep RT-PCR kit, and was followed by a second round of multiplex PCR, then size selection and purification. Libraries were sequenced paired-end with 100 bp reads on an Illumina HiSeq2000. The source study handled its data this way. Reads were processed with SOAPnuke, discarding reads with adapters, uncalled bases, mean Phred below 15, or no exact constant-primer or identifier match. COPE v1.2.5 was used to merge high-quality paired reads. Each unique nucleotide sequence was treated as a clonotype, and MiTCR v1.1 was used to align the clonotypes to the IMGT TRB V, D and J references. The analysis was limited to V-J combinations with a frequency above 0.0001, which together covered about 99% of the repertoires. A TCR clonal expansion and chaos score per V-J combination was defined as the ratio of F50 clonal expansion to chaos observed in the TCRdist matrix. Welch's t-statistics and random forest were used to narrow the features down to around 13 V-J combinations, which were then fed into a naive Bayes classifier. Thyroid-blood repertoire similarity was quantified with the Morisita-Horn index. TCRdb reprocessed the public reads (quality trimming at Q25 with fastp, clone calling with MiXCR) and kept in-frame beta chains. Here each entry gathers all rows of one CDR3 protein and keeps the most common genes and DNA. These V and J calls originate from TCRdb's pipeline instead of the authors' own analysis. Here the sample has roughly 300,000 distinct CDR3 sequences; 15% to 20% occur a single time. The ten biggest clones cover 9% to 15% of the sample.

The rearranged chain carries TRBV5-1 and TRBJ2-5; 7 central nucleotides agree with TRBD2. Material: peripheral blood. The sequence came from an adult man with Graves' ophthalmopathy. CDR3 reads: CASSKVPGGSETQYF. The nucleotide sequence is given as TGCGCCAGCAGCAAAGTGCCGGGGGGATCGGAGACCCAGTACTTC.